The 24 T cell receptor beta chains presented below share a single source sample, sequenced in a study of post-analysis software for immune sequencing data. General study findings and limits: Roughly 5 TRBV segments (TRBV5-6, TRBV5-1 and TRBV20-1 among them) occurred more frequently in patients than in controls.

These TCRs are of unknown antigen specificity. Prepared TCR beta cDNA libraries contained unique molecular identifiers. TCRdb recomputed calls from the PCR reads with MiXCR, one row per CDR3 protein. Of 180,000 or so distinct CDR3 sequences in the sample, approximately 29% were seen once. Sample: blood. The receptors originated from a girl aged 2-17 years with multiple sclerosis.

This clonotype was detected only a few times. CDR3 residues: CAWSVLVYNEQFF. The CDR3 nucleotides read TGTGCCTGGAGTGTCTTGGTTTATAATGAGCAGTTCTTC. J is TRBJ2-1 and V is TRBV30; D gene unclear. This CDR3 contains 13 residues. Germline values: CDR1 GTSNPN, CDR2 SVGIG (reference sequence). V lost 0 bases and J 7 bases, leaving 10 bases between the germline ends.

This clonotype occurred a few times. V gene TRBV15 combines with J gene TRBJ2-2; D is unresolved. Deletions cut 4 bases from V and 7 bases from J, with 7 bases between. This CDR3 has 12 amino acids. CDR1 is LNHNV, CDR2 YYDKDF, per germline (reference sequence). The CDR3 region is CATSTFGGELFF. DNA for the CDR3: TGTGCCACCAGCACTTTCGGCGGGGAGCTGTTTTTT.

This clonotype occurred many times. DNA for the CDR3: TGTGCCAGCACTTTTAGGGGCTACGAGCAGTACTTC. Amino acid sequence: CASTFRGYEQYF. The gene calls are TRBV12-3 or TRBV12-4 and TRBJ2-7, with D perhaps TRBD1 (5 bases). The V gene lost 7 bases and the J gene lost 3 bases, with 10 bases spanning the gap. The CDR3 loop spans 12 amino acids.

This clonotype has more than one count but fewer than ten. V and J are TRBV5-5 and TRBJ1-1; TRBD1 agrees at 10 bases. Germline lookup yields CDR1 SGHKS and CDR2 YYEKEE (reference sequence). The ends lost 4 bases at V and 4 bases at J; junction bases unmatched: 7. The CDR3 totals 15 residues. The CDR3 sequence is CASSPPGTGATEAFF. CDR3 nucleotide sequence: TGTGCCAGCAGCCCCCCCGGGACAGGGGCCACTGAAGCTTTCTTT.

J is TRBJ2-2 and V is TRBV10-2, with 8 bases aligning to TRBD2. Losses at the gene ends were 6 bases for V and 6 bases for J; bases not matched to a gene: 15. The CDR3 totals 17 residues. The germline gives CDR1 WSHSY, CDR2 SAAADI. CDR3: CASSEIGTRMYAGELFF. The CDR3 nucleotides read TGCGCCAGCAGCGAGATCGGGACTAGGATGTACGCCGGGGAGCTGTTTTTT.

The chain carries TRBV3-1 and TRBJ1-2; 7 positions match TRBD1. Germline assignment: CDR1 LGHDT and CDR2 YNNKEL (reference sequence). The CDR3 contains 16 residues. Losses at the gene ends were 0 bases for V and 4 bases for J; bases not matched to a gene: 8. CDR3 region: CASSQDGTALPYGYTF. The CDR3 DNA follows: TGTGCCAGCAGCCAAGACGGGACAGCTTTACCCTATGGCTACACCTTC. Based on the CDR3 plus reference TRBV3-1 and TRBJ1-2, the full variable domain is DTAVSQTPKYLVTQMGNDKSIKCEQNLGHDTMYWYKQDSKKFLKIMFSYNNKELIINETVPNRFSPKSPDKAHLNLHINSLELGDSAVYFCASSQDGTALPYGYTFGSGTRLTVV.

The rearrangement joins TRBV18 to TRBJ2-5; 9 positions agree with TRBD1. The J call is doubtful: the DNA matches TRBJ2-7 better. CDR3 length equals 15 residues. CDR1 KGHSH and CDR2 LQKENI come from the germline V gene. CDR3: CASSPGGQGIDEQYF. Here the CDR3 DNA reads TGTGCCAGCTCACCAGGCGGACAGGGGATTGACGAGCAGTACTTC.

The V call is TRBV7-9, the J call TRBJ2-7, with 7 bases matching TRBD2. The CDR3 covers 14 residues. V dropped 6 bases and J dropped 2; count of bases not matched to a gene: 7. Per the germline V gene, CDR1 is SEHNR and CDR2 is FQNEAQ (reference sequence). For the CDR3, the DNA is TGTGCCAGCAGTAAGGTAGCGGGCCCCTACGAGCAGTACTTC. This codes for CASSKVAGPYEQYF. The variable domain in full, completed from reference TRBV7-9 and TRBJ2-7, reads DTGVSQNPRHKITKRGQNVTFRCDPISEHNRLYWYRQTLGQGPEFLTYFQNEAQLEKSRLLSDRFSAERPKGSFSTLEIQRTEQGDSAMYLCASSKVAGPYEQYFGPGTRLTVT.

Turning to this clonotype: It may be a read error: a sequence one base away is much more abundant. J is TRBJ2-7 and V is TRBV7-2; 10 nucleotides match TRBD2. The V gene end was trimmed by 8 bases and the J gene end by 6 bases; junction bases not matched to a gene: 13. The CDR3 covers 15 residues. CDR1 is SGHTA and CDR2 is FQGNSA in the germline V gene. This chain's CDR3 is CASGVTSGKLGEQYF. CDR3 coding DNA: TGTGCCAGCGGCGTCACTAGCGGGAAGTTGGGCGAGCAGTACTTC.

With regard to this clonotype: It may be a read error: a sequence one base away is much more abundant. The rearrangement joins TRBV4-1 to TRBJ2-7; TRBD1 matches 7 bases. CDR1 and CDR2 (germline): MGHRA, YSYEKL. The CDR3 is made up of 15 amino acids. CDR3 sequence (DNA): TGCGCCAGCAGCCAAAGGGACAGCAGCTCCCACGAGCAGTACTTC. The encoded protein is CASSQRDSSSHEQYF.

Note on this clonotype: One junction end disagrees with the germline gene, perhaps due to a read error. V and J are TRBV5-1 and TRBJ2-7, with D hard to call. Germline V gene sequence: CDR1 SGHRS, CDR2 YFSETQ. The CDR3 length is 15 residues. CDR3 DNA sequence: TGCGCCGGCAGCTTGATGGAGCCACGGATCTACGAGCAGTACTTC. Its translation is CAGSLMEPRIYEQYF.

J is TRBJ2-6 and V is TRBV30; D call uncertain. The CDR3 sequence is 17 residues long. The germline V gene has CDR1 GTSNPN and CDR2 SVGIG (reference sequence). V lost 0 bases to trimming and J lost 1 base, with 13 bases between them. The CDR3 DNA reads as TGTGCCTGGAGTGTCAGCAGGACCAAGTCTGGGGCCAACGTCCTGACTTTC. Its translation: CAWSVSRTKSGANVLTF.

This clonotype was detected only a few times. The CDR3 DNA reads as TGCGCCAGCAGCTCGTATACAAAGAACACTGAAGCTTTCTTT. Translating gives CASSSYTKNTEAFF. V usage is TRBV5-1 and J usage is TRBJ1-1; D uncertain. In germline, CDR1 is SGHRS, CDR2 YFSETQ. This CDR3 comprises 14 residues. Trimming shortened V by 3 bases and J by 1 base, and 10 bases separated the two germline ends.

The chain carries TRBV6-5 and TRBJ1-1; no firm D call. CDR3 length: 13 residues. The V end lost 0 bases, the J end lost 6 bases, and 8 bases lay between the germline ends. Germline lookup yields CDR1 MNHEY and CDR2 SVGAGI. CDR3 protein: CASSYSMDAEAFF. In nucleotides, the CDR3 is TGTGCCAGCAGTTACTCGATGGACGCTGAAGCTTTCTTT.

A word on this clonotype: This may arise from a read error, as a much more abundant clone is one base away. The chain carries TRBV6-6 and TRBJ2-1, with D possibly being TRBD1 (5 bases). The J call may be in error: the DNA end matches TRBJ2-7 better. CDR3 size: 14 residues. Germline assignment: CDR1 MNHNY and CDR2 SVGAGI (reference sequence). CDR3 sequence: CASSGAGSYNEQYF. In DNA, the CDR3 is TGTGCCAGCAGTGGGGCCGGCTCCTACAATGAGCAGTACTTC.

The table lists this clonotype with a count of one. A much larger clone lies one base from this, so it may be a read error. The rearrangement uses TRBV10-3 and TRBJ2-7; D might be TRBD1 (6 bases). This CDR3 is 14 amino acids long. Germline loops: CDR1 ENHRY, CDR2 SYGVKD. DNA for the CDR3: TGTGCCACCAGTGACTTGGACAGAACCTACGAGCAGTACTTC. It yields the protein CATSDLDRTYEQYF.

About this clonotype: One base away lies a much larger clone, so this may be a sequencing read error. The chain carries TRBV20-1 and TRBJ1-2, with D possibly TRBD1 on 5 matching bases. The CDR3 spans 13 residues. Germline V gives CDR1 DFQATT, CDR2 SNEGSKA (reference sequence). The CDR3 here is CRARDQGLYGYTF. CDR3 bases: TGCAGAGCTAGAGATCAGGGCCTCTATGGCTACACCTTC.

For this clonotype: This may be a read error: a much more frequent sequence differs by one nucleotide. The chain combines TRBV7-2 with TRBJ2-7; TRBD2 agrees at 10 bases. Germline assignment: CDR1 SGHTA and CDR2 FQGNSA. The CDR3 sequence is 14 residues long. After removal of 4 bases from V and 7 bases from J, the junction contained 7 bases not matched to a gene. The CDR3 sequence: CASSSSGGHNEQYF. The CDR3 DNA sequence: TGTGCCAGCAGCTCTAGCGGGGGCCACAATGAGCAGTACTTC.

Turning to this clonotype: Relative to the germline gene, one junction end is altered; a read error may explain this. The J gene is TRBJ1-2, the V gene TRBV19; perhaps TRBD1 as D (5 bases). Germline CDR1 reads LNHDA; CDR2 reads SQIVND (reference sequence). The CDR3 covers 16 residues. This CDR3 is CASSMWRDQTNYGCTF. As DNA, the CDR3 is TGTGCCAGTAGTATGTGGAGGGACCAAACAAACTATGGCTGCACCTTC. Complete variable domain (other parts from reference TRBV19 and TRBJ1-2): DGGITQSPKYLFRKEGQNVTLSCEQNLNHDAMYWYRQDPGQGLRLIYYSQIVNDFQKGDIAEGYSVSREKKESFPLTVTSAQKNPTAFYLCASSMWRDQTNYGCTFGSGTRLTVV.

This clonotype was seen once. Mismatch with germline at one junction end may stem from a read error. The V gene is TRBV6-5, the J gene TRBJ2-5; 9 bases line up with TRBD2. The CDR3 is made up of 14 amino acids. Germline V gene sequence: CDR1 MNHEY, CDR2 SVGAGI. CDR3 sequence reads: CASRASGDPGTQYF. In nucleotides, the CDR3 is TGCGCCAGCAGGGCTAGCGGGGACCCGGGGACCCAGTACTTC.

This clonotype was counted between two and nine times. The V and J genes are TRBV2 and TRBJ1-5; 9 bases are shared with TRBD1. Germline V CDR1 and CDR2: SNHLY, FYNNEI. Trimming cost V 4 bases and J 6 bases; bases outside gene matches: 1. This CDR3 spans 13 amino acids. The CDR3 spells CASSVGQGQPQHF. The CDR3 DNA follows: TGTGCCAGCAGTGTGGGACAGGGTCAGCCCCAGCATTTT. The whole variable domain, remainder taken from reference TRBV2 and TRBJ1-5, is EPEVTQTPSHQVTQMGQEVILRCVPISNHLYFYWYRQILGQKVEFLVSFYNNEISEKSEIFDDQFSVERPDGSNFTLKIRSTKLEDSAMYFCASSVGQGQPQHFGDGTRLSIL.

This clonotype was detected only a few times. This may come from a read error, since a much larger clone is one base off. The chain has TRBV29-1 and TRBJ2-1; 9 bases are shared with TRBD1. TRBJ2-7 matches the DNA end more closely, so the J call is doubtful. CDR3 size: 14 residues. Germline V gives CDR1 SQVTM, CDR2 ANQGSEA. CDR3 sequence reads: CSGRTGASYNEQYF. In nucleotides, the CDR3 is TGCAGCGGCCGGACAGGGGCCTCCTACAATGAGCAGTACTTC.

The chain recombines TRBV7-9 with TRBJ2-3; 8 bases map to TRBD2. There are 15 residues in the CDR3. Looked up from germline, CDR1 is SEHNR and CDR2 is FQNEAQ (reference sequence). The ends lost 1 base at V and 5 bases at J; junction bases unmatched: 5. The CDR3 loop is CASSLEAGGQDTQYF. The CDR3 nucleotides are TGTGCCAGCAGCTTAGAGGCGGGGGGCCAAGATACGCAGTATTTT.

This rearrangement joins TRBV20-1 to TRBJ2-5; 8 bases match TRBD1. From germline, CDR1 is DFQATT and CDR2 SNEGSKA (reference sequence). V gave up 3 bases and J gave up 3 bases; unmatched junction bases: 9. This CDR3 has 15 residues. CDR3 sequence: CSASARDRREETQYF. DNA of the CDR3: TGCAGTGCTAGCGCAAGGGACAGGCGAGAAGAGACCCAGTACTTC.